This record concerns one TCR beta chain sequence. Its antigen is undetermined. This specimen comes from a study of cytomegalovirus exposure and HLA in healthy donors. Whole-study results and caveats: Fewer N-insertions (relative to the approximately 700-donor mean) were reportedly seen in an Asian-associated ancestry cluster in a later analysis.

PCR used 60 Vbeta primers and 13 Jbeta primers. The protocol was immunoSEQ multiplex PCR, while the TCRdb copy is restricted to in-frame clones and leaves out a portion. The repertoire holds 95,000 to 110,000 clones, almost 80% seen once, with roughly 5% in the top ten. This CDR3 contains 17 residues. With 5 bases clipped from V and 2 bases from J, the junction kept 11 bases outside the gene matches. Germline-derived CDR1 and CDR2 are LNHDA and SQIVND (reference sequence). The receptor comes from a man between 60 and 75 years old in good health and CMV-seropositive. The material sequenced was PBMCs. V and J are TRBV19 and TRBJ1-4; 7 bases are a match to TRBD1. CDR3 DNA sequence: TGTGCCAGTAGTGCTCCCTACAGGGGAAGGACTAATGAAAAACTGTTTTTT. This encodes CASSAPYRGRTNEKLFF.